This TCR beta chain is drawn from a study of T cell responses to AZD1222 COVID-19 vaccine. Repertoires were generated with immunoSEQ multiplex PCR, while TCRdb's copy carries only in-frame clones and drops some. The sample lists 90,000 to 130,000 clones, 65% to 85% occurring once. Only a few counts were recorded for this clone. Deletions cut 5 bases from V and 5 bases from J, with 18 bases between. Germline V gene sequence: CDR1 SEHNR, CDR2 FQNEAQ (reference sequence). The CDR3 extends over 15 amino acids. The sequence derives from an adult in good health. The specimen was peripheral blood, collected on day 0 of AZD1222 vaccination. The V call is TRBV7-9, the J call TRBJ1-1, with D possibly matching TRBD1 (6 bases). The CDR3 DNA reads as TGTGCCAGCAGCCGTAATACACAGGGACCTACTGAAGCTTTCTTT. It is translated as CASSRNTQGPTEAFF.